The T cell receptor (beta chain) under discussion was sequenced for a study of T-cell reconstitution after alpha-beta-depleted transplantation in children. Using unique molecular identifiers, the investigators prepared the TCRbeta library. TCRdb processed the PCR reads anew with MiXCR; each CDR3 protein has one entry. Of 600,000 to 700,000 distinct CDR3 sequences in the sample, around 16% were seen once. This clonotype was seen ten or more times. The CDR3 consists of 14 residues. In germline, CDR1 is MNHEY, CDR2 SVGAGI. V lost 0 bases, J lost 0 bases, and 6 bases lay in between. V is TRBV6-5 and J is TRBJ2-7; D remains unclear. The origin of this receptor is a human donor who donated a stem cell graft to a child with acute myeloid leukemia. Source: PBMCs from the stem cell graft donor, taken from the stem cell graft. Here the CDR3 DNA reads TGTGCCAGCAGTTACTCGGGCAGCTCCTACGAGCAGTACTTC. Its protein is CASSYSGSSYEQYF.